One T cell receptor (beta chain) is described in this entry. V lost 5 bases, J lost 0 bases, and 17 bases lay in between. Per germline, CDR1 SGHTA and CDR2 FQGNSA. This CDR3 region has 16 residues. These data come from a study of immune evolution from preneoplasia to lung adenocarcinoma. Libraries were prepared by immunoSEQ multiplex PCR; TCRdb keeps only in-frame clonotypes and omits some of them. Among 25,000 to 30,000 clones, approximately 74% were seen once, and the ten largest hold 5.7%. Sample: FFPE invasive lung adenocarcinoma tissue. This chain uses TRBV7-2 with TRBJ2-7; the D gene is possibly TRBD2 (5 bases). The clonotype comes from a person between 60 and 70 years old with invasive lung adenocarcinoma. Some clones in this sample may be carry-over from other donors' samples. The CDR3 is CASSINWLGGSYEQYF. The CDR3 nucleotides are TGTGCCAGCAGCATCAACTGGCTCGGAGGCTCCTACGAGCAGTACTTC. Variable domain in full (rest from reference TRBV7-2 and TRBJ2-7): GAGVSQSPSNKVTEKGKDVELRCDPISGHTALYWYRQSLGQGLEFLIYFQGNSAPDKSGLPSDRFSAERTGGSVSTLTIQRTQQEDSAVYLCASSINWLGGSYEQYFGPGTRLTVT.